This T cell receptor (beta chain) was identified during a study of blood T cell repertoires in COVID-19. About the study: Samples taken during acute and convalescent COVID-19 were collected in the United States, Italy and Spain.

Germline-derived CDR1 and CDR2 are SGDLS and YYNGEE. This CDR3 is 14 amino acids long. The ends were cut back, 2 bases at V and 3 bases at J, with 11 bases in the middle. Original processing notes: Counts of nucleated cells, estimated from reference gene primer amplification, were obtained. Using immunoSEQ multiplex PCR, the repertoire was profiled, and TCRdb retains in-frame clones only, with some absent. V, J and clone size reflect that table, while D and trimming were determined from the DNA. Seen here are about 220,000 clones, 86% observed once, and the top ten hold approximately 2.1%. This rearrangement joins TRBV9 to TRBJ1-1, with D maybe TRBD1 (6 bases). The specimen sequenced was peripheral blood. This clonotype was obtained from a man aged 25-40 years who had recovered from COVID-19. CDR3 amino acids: CASSVRDTHTEAFF. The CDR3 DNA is TGTGCCAGCAGCGTCCGGGACACACACACTGAAGCTTTCTTT. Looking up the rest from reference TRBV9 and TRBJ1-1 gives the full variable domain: DSGVTQTPKHLITATGQRVTLRCSPRSGDLSVYWYQQSLDQGLQFLIQYYNGEERAKGNILERFSAQQFPDLHSELNLSSLELGDSALYFCASSVRDTHTEAFFGQGTRLTVV.